Sequencing of this T cell receptor (beta chain) was carried out in a study of T-cell memory formation after mild COVID-19. Study overall: TCR clusters were mostly confined to one donor each. Study-level findings and limits: Day 15 to 85 contractors were CD4/CD8 balanced; later expanders leaned CD4+.

This clonotype appeared a few times. Antigen specificity is unknown. UMIs and sample barcodes were carried by the TCR alpha and TCR beta cDNA libraries that 5'RACE produced using constant-segment primers. TCRdb reprocessed the 5' RACE reads via MiXCR and lists one record per CDR3 protein. The table shows a few hundred thousand distinct CDR3 sequences, with 19% occurring only once. Material for sequencing was PBMCs or a T cell subset sorted from them (not recorded which). This TCR derives from a young man who had mild COVID-19 (a few samples of this study predate the infection). Cell type and time point are not known.

CDR3 loop: CASSLAGADEQYF. The DNA of the CDR3 is TGTGCCAGCAGCTTAGCAGGGGCTGACGAGCAGTACTTC. V usage is TRBV11-2 and J usage is TRBJ2-7; tentative D call: TRBD1 (6 bases). CDR3 length: 13 amino acids. Trimming removed 1 base from V and 5 bases from J, with 9 bases in between. Germline CDR1 reads SGHAT; CDR2 reads FQNNGV.